In this sample, the clone carrying this TCR beta chain turned up once. Its specificity is unknown. The record originates from a study of T cell responses to AZD1222 COVID-19 vaccine. The wider study: Second doses were pooled across both intervals (about 4 or about 12 weeks). Study-level findings and limits: Among the donors, most were white British and more were female, and clonal diversity was possibly underestimated. Spike-specific TCR breadth and depth rose after two AZD1222 doses. In all cases, repertoires were sampled only after the peak T cell response.

CDR1 and CDR2 (germline): SGHRS, YFSETQ. V was shortened by 0 bases and J by 1 base, with 10 bases between the two germline ends. The CDR3 totals 15 residues. Produced via immunoSEQ multiplex PCR; TCRdb's table is partial and in-frame only. Among 75,000 to 100,000 clones, 89% were seen once, and the ten largest hold 1.6%. V usage is TRBV5-1 and J usage is TRBJ2-5; no clear D. The receptor comes from an adult in good health. The material sequenced was peripheral blood, taken on day 0 of AZD1222 vaccination. CDR3 sequence (DNA): TGCGCCAGCAGCTTGGCGGCCGGACCCCAAGAGACCCAGTACTTC. It specifies CASSLAAGPQETQYF.